This T cell receptor (beta chain) was documented in a study of cytomegalovirus exposure and HLA in healthy donors. Study context: Early release data held some 80 million unique TCRs from HLA-typed donors. Overall study findings and caveats: Solely CMV serostatus was available to characterize immune exposure.

It was with 60 Vbeta and 13 Jbeta primers that the PCR ran. Sequencing used immunoSEQ multiplex PCR; TCRdb keeps in-frame clones, though not all of them. The sample comprises around 92,000 clones, 65% to 80% of which are singletons, and around an eighth rests with the top ten. Unrecorded immune exposure was likely among donors, who were nominally healthy when sampled. This CDR3 region has 14 residues. Trimming at V came to 5 bases and at J to 5 bases, leaving 5 bases not matched to a gene. The V gene's germline CDR1 is SGHVS and CDR2 FNYEAQ. As concerns this clone: What it binds is not known.

The chain uses TRBV7-6 and TRBJ2-3; 9 nucleotides agree with TRBD1. The specimen sequenced was PBMCs. This receptor was identified in a woman in her sixties or seventies in good health and CMV-seropositive. CDR3 DNA: TGTGCCAGCAGCGAAGACAGGGGGAGAGATACGCAGTATTTT. It specifies CASSEDRGRDTQYF.